The 24 T cell receptor beta chains below were found in one sample sequenced in a study of early T cells in non-severe SARS-CoV-2 infection. TCRdb recomputed calls from the 5' RACE reads with MiXCR, one row per CDR3 protein. This sample yields approximately 100,000 distinct CDR3 sequences, of which 9.5% to 12% are seen a single time; around 5% belongs to the top ten. The sequenced material came from whole blood. All receptors come from an adult who was a healthcare worker with PCR-confirmed SARS-CoV-2 infection or an uninfected control (not recorded which).

The sample holds a few counts of this clonotype. J is TRBJ2-5 and V is TRBV29-1, with TRBD2 identical over 11 bases. CDR1 and CDR2 (germline): SQVTM, ANQGSEA. The V gene end was trimmed by 4 bases and the J gene end by 1 base; junction bases not matched to a gene: 5. This CDR3 has 15 residues. CDR3 residues: CSVVTLAGAQETQYF. CDR3 in DNA: TGCAGCGTTGTAACACTAGCGGGAGCCCAAGAGACCCAGTACTTC.

The chain combines TRBV27 with TRBJ2-1, with 10 bases lining up with TRBD1. V lost 5 bases and J lost 2; bases outside the gene matches: 3. Germline lookup yields CDR1 MNHEY and CDR2 SMNVEV (reference sequence). The CDR3 has 15 amino acids. The CDR3 bases are TGTGCCAGCAGTCCGGACAGGGGGGCCTACAATGAGCAGTTCTTC. It encodes CASSPDRGAYNEQFF.

At least ten counts were recorded for this clonotype. This sequence joins TRBV20-1 and TRBJ2-1; D call uncertain. The CDR3 totals 14 residues. Germline V lookup: CDR1 DFQATT, CDR2 SNEGSKA (reference sequence). V lost 3 bases, J lost 7 bases, and 16 bases lay in between. The CDR3 DNA is TGCAGTGCTAGGTATCCCCGGTTGGAGAATGAGCAGTTCTTC. Protein product: CSARYPRLENEQFF.

There are many counts of this clonotype. The rearrangement links TRBV6-6 to TRBJ1-4; weak D call: TRBD1 (6 bases). The length of the CDR3 is 17 residues. Deletions cut 0 bases from V and 7 bases from J, with 18 bases between. Germline V CDR1 and CDR2: MNHNY, SVGAGI (reference sequence). CDR3 protein: CASSYSFTGTKAEKLFF. The CDR3 DNA reads TGTGCCAGCAGTTACTCGTTTACCGGGACAAAGGCTGAAAAACTGTTTTTT.

This clonotype was found a few times. The chain carries TRBV6-6 and TRBJ2-1, with TRBD2 identical over 7 bases. V lost 7 bases to trimming and J lost 5 bases; unmatched junction nucleotides: 8. This CDR3 contains 14 residues. Germline loops: CDR1 MNHNY, CDR2 SVGAGI (reference sequence). The chain's CDR3 is CASTGTNRNNEQFF. CDR3 DNA: TGTGCCAGCACCGGGACTAATCGGAACAATGAGCAGTTCTTC.

This chain joins TRBV27 and TRBJ2-1, with 7 nucleotides matching TRBD2. Trimming took 4 bases from V and 2 from J; bases not matched to a gene: 11. The CDR3 loop spans 17 amino acids. CDR1 and CDR2 (germline): MNHEY, SMNVEV (reference sequence). For the CDR3, the DNA is TGTGCCAGCAGTTCCGGGATCGGGAGGACAACCTACAATGAGCAGTTCTTC. It specifies CASSSGIGRTTYNEQFF.

In this sample, this clonotype turned up many times. This chain joins TRBV7-2 and TRBJ1-4, with D possibly matching TRBD1 (5 bases). Deletions cut 5 bases from V and 3 bases from J, with 19 bases between. This CDR3 has 17 residues. From germline, CDR1 is SGHTA and CDR2 FQGNSA. CDR3 in DNA: TGTGCCAGCAGCCCTGGACACCTTCTGAAGGCTAATGAAAAACTGTTTTTT. Its protein is CASSPGHLLKANEKLFF.

This clonotype was picked up many times. This chain connects TRBV15 to TRBJ2-5; the D is unclear. This CDR3 has 16 amino acids. CDR1 and CDR2 (germline): LNHNV, YYDKDF (reference sequence). V shed 2 bases and J shed 2 bases, with 15 bases lying between them. DNA of the CDR3: TGTGCCACCAGCAGATTCCTTACGACACTTCAAGAGACCCAGTACTTC. It translates to CATSRFLTTLQETQYF.

This clonotype has only a few counts. The chain uses TRBV18 and TRBJ2-5; D not resolved. The germline gives CDR1 KGHSH, CDR2 LQKENI. Trimming left V 6 bases short and J 5 bases short, with 7 bases between. The CDR3 loop spans 11 amino acids. The CDR3 loop reads CASSPSETQYF. In DNA, the CDR3 is TGTGCCAGCTCCCCGTCGGAGACCCAGTACTTC.

This clonotype was found many times. This chain connects TRBV3-1 to TRBJ2-3; D perhaps matches TRBD2 (6 bases). Trimming removed 0 bases from V and 2 bases from J, with 18 bases in between. The CDR3 runs 18 residues. Germline V gives CDR1 LGHDT, CDR2 YNNKEL (reference sequence). In nucleotides, the CDR3 is TGTGCCAGCAGCCAAGATAGTTACGGAGGGCACTTCACAGATACGCAGTATTTT. Translation: CASSQDSYGGHFTDTQYF.

In its sample, this clonotype was seen many times. The V and J genes are TRBV29-1 and TRBJ2-1, with a weak D call TRBD1 (5 bases). V gave up 3 bases and J gave up 8 bases, with 14 bases separating them. The germline CDR1 and CDR2 sequences are SQVTM and ANQGSEA. CDR3 length: 13 amino acids. CDR3 nucleotides: TGCAGCGTTGACCGGCAGGGTGGGGATGAGCAGTTCTTC. Amino acid sequence: CSVDRQGGDEQFF.

V gene TRBV5-1 combines with J gene TRBJ2-1; 8 bases map to TRBD2. Germline assignment: CDR1 SGHRS and CDR2 YFSETQ. The CDR3 consists of 15 residues. The junction had 4 bases not matched to a gene; V was cut back by 5 bases and J by 0 bases. The CDR3 sequence is CASRLAASSYNEQFF. Written as DNA, the CDR3 is TGCGCCAGCAGACTAGCGGCCAGCTCCTACAATGAGCAGTTCTTC.

This clonotype was found a few times. The chain couples TRBV7-2 to TRBJ2-7, with D perhaps TRBD2 (5 bases). The CDR3 is made up of 15 amino acids. Deletions cut 3 bases from V and 2 bases from J, with 14 bases between. The germline V gene encodes CDR1 SGHTA and CDR2 FQGNSA. In DNA, the CDR3 is TGTGCCAGCAGCTTTTCCGGTGGGAGCACCTACGAGCAGTACTTC. Its translation: CASSFSGGSTYEQYF.

The chain carries TRBV19 and TRBJ2-4; no clear D gene. In germline, CDR1 is LNHDA, CDR2 SQIVND (reference sequence). V was clipped by 8 bases and J by 6 bases, with 8 bases between them. The CDR3 length is 11 residues. The CDR3 region has the DNA TGTGCCAGTCACTCGGCAAACATTCAGTACTTC. This codes for CASHSANIQYF.

The sample holds many counts of this clonotype. V gene TRBV30 combines with J gene TRBJ1-1; D is ambiguous. Trimming removed 2 bases from V and 2 bases from J, with 9 bases in between. Germline CDR1 and CDR2: GTSNPN and SVGIG (reference sequence). The CDR3 contains 13 residues. The CDR3 here is CAWSWKGNTEAFF. The CDR3 region has the DNA TGTGCCTGGAGTTGGAAGGGTAACACTGAAGCTTTCTTT.

V gene TRBV12-3 or TRBV12-4 combines with J gene TRBJ1-4; D is unresolved. Trimming took 3 bases from V and 2 from J, leaving 7 bases between them. This CDR3 has 14 residues. CDR3 DNA sequence: TGTGCCAGCAGTTTTATGGGGACTAATGAAAAACTGTTTTTT. Protein sequence: CASSFMGTNEKLFF.

Ten or more counts support this clonotype. CDR3 residues: CASRVDLYNSPLHF. The CDR3, as DNA: TGTGCCAGCAGGGTGGACTTATATAATTCACCCCTCCACTTT. The rearrangement links TRBV27 to TRBJ1-6; no reliable D call. The length of the CDR3 is 14 residues. Trimming removed 6 bases at V and 4 bases at J, with 10 bases between. The germline CDR1 and CDR2 sequences are MNHEY and SMNVEV (reference sequence).

In the case of this clonotype: The junction departs from the called germline gene at one end, perhaps through a read error. V is TRBV28 and J is TRBJ2-7, with unresolved D. The V gene's germline CDR1 is MDHEN and CDR2 SYDVKM. The length of the CDR3 is 14 residues. The CDR3: CVSSLRASSYEQYF. As DNA, the CDR3 is TGTGTCAGCAGTTTAAGGGCCAGCTCCTACGAGCAGTACTTC.

Many counts were recorded for this clonotype. V and J are TRBV5-4 and TRBJ2-7; 9 nucleotides agree with TRBD1. After removal of 4 bases from V and 3 bases from J, the junction contained 8 bases not matched to a gene. This CDR3 has 15 amino acids. Germline CDR1 and CDR2: SGHNT and YYREEE (reference sequence). CDR3 amino acids: CASSRRTGESYEQYF. In nucleotides, the CDR3 is TGTGCCAGCAGCCGACGGACAGGGGAAAGCTACGAGCAGTACTTC.

This clonotype was recorded a few times. The gene calls are TRBV29-1 and TRBJ2-2; TRBD2 might be the D (5 bases). The CDR3 extends over 13 amino acids. Germline assignment: CDR1 SQVTM and CDR2 ANQGSEA. V lost 4 bases and J 4 bases, leaving 10 bases between the germline ends. The CDR3: CSVARGFTGELFF. The CDR3 DNA reads as TGCAGCGTTGCCCGGGGATTCACCGGGGAGCTGTTTTTT.

This clonotype has a handful of counts. The chain has TRBV7-9 and TRBJ2-1; 7 nucleotides line up with TRBD1. Germline-derived CDR1 and CDR2 are SEHNR and FQNEAQ (reference sequence). This CDR3 comprises 13 residues. V was pared by 3 bases and J by 9 bases, with 5 bases of the junction left unmatched. CDR3 region: CASSFTGDGEQFF. The CDR3 coding sequence is TGTGCCAGCAGCTTTACAGGGGACGGTGAGCAGTTCTTC. Full variable domain (rest looked up from reference TRBV7-9 and TRBJ2-1): DTGVSQNPRHKITKRGQNVTFRCDPISEHNRLYWYRQTLGQGPEFLTYFQNEAQLEKSRLLSDRFSAERPKGSFSTLEIQRTEQGDSAMYLCASSFTGDGEQFFGPGTRLTVL.

This clonotype has a count of ten or more. This rearrangement joins TRBV11-2 to TRBJ2-2; 9 bases line up with TRBD2. Germline-derived CDR1 and CDR2 are SGHAT and FQNNGV. The CDR3 contains 12 residues. The J segment lost 11 bases and the V segment lost 6 bases, leaving 4 bases of the junction unmatched. The CDR3 loop is CASSFSGRELFF. The CDR3 coding sequence is TGTGCCAGCAGTTTTAGCGGGAGAGAGCTGTTTTTT.

This clonotype was recorded at least ten times. The CDR3: CASSRGTGVSYNEQFF. CDR3 sequence (DNA): TGTGCCAGCAGCCGAGGGACAGGGGTGTCCTACAATGAGCAGTTCTTC. V gene TRBV6-1 combines with J gene TRBJ2-1; 10 positions agree with TRBD1. CDR3 length: 16 residues. Per the germline V gene, CDR1 is MNHNS and CDR2 is SASEGT. V was clipped by 6 bases and J by 1 base; unmatched bases: 6.

This clonotype was detected many times. The chain carries TRBV18 and TRBJ1-2; D not certain. The length of the CDR3 is 14 residues. Germline V gives CDR1 KGHSH, CDR2 LQKENI. The V gene lost 2 bases and the J gene lost 2 bases, with 9 bases spanning the gap. The CDR3 sequence: CASSPGQPNYGYTF. CDR3 sequence (DNA): TGTGCCAGCTCACCAGGCCAGCCGAACTATGGCTACACCTTC. The whole variable domain, filled in from reference TRBV18 and TRBJ1-2, reads NAGVMQNPRHLVRRRGQEARLRCSPMKGHSHVYWYRQLPEEGLKFMVYLQKENIIDESGMPKERFSAEFPKEGPSILRIQQVVRGDSAAYFCASSPGQPNYGYTFGSGTRLTVV.